Detailed here is one TCR beta chain. Its matching antigen is unknown. The sample is drawn from a study of cytomegalovirus exposure and HLA in healthy donors. The study's findings and limits: There were reportedly fewer N-insertions in an Asian-associated ancestry cluster than the roughly 670-donor mean, in a later analysis. Reported results showed that the classifier diagnosed cytomegalovirus status with high specificity and sensitivity.

The germline gives CDR1 SGHTA, CDR2 FQGTGA. The CDR3 spans 15 residues. V lost 3 bases and J lost 7, with 16 bases in between. All donors participated as healthy donors of bone marrow. The donors, nominally healthy at sampling, likely had unrecorded immune exposures. With 60 Vbeta and 13 Jbeta primers, the PCR was carried out. TCRdb's copy holds only in-frame clones and misses some; the assay was immunoSEQ multiplex PCR. Altogether about 120,000 clones are present, about 75% being singletons, with the ten largest covering approximately 28%. This clonotype originated in a man aged 60 to 69 in good health and CMV-seropositive. The V call is TRBV7-3, the J call TRBJ2-1; D may be TRBD2 (5 bases). What was sequenced was PBMCs. CDR3 bases: TGTGCCAGCAGCTTTTTCCAGGTTGGGAGTAATGAGCAGTTCTTC. It codes for CASSFFQVGSNEQFF.